Below, one T cell receptor beta chain is given with its context. Sequencing was performed with immunoSEQ multiplex PCR; in TCRdb, only in-frame clones are kept and a portion is missing. The table includes roughly 20,000 clones, 93% detected once. The entry originates in a study of T cell clones after liver transplantation. On the study more broadly: Pre-transplant mixed lymphocyte reactions yielded third-party-reactive TCRbeta sequences as comparators for graft-donor-reactive sequences. HCV positivity affected three of eight recipients; the rest lacked autoimmune or viral indications.

This sequence originates from a human patient who received a liver transplant. Some T cells may have originated in the graft donor. Material: CD8+ T cells from blood, obtained less than 27 months after liver transplant.

The CDR3 nucleotides are TGTGCCAGCAGTTTAGGTCTGAGCTATGGCTACACCTTC. Amino acids: CASSLGLSYGYTF. This rearrangement joins TRBV27 to TRBJ1-2; D is unclear. Between the trimmed V and J ends, which lost 2 bases and 4 bases, there was a span of 8 bases. The CDR3 extends over 13 amino acids. Germline V gives CDR1 MNHEY, CDR2 SMNVEV (reference sequence).